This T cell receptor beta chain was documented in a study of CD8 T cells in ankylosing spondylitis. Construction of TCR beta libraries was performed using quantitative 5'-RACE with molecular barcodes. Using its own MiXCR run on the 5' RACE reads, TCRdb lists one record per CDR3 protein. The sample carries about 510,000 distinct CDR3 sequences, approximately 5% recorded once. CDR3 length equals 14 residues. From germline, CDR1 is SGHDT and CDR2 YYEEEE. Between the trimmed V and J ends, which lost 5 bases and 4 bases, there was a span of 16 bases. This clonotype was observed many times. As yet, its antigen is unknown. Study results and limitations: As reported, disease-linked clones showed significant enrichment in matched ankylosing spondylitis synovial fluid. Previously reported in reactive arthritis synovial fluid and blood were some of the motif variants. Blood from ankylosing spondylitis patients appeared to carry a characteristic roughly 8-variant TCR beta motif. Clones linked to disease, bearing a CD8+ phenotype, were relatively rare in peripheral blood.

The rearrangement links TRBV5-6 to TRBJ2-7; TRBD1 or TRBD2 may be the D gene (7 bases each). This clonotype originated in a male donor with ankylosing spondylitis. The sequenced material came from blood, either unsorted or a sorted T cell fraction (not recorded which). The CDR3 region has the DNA TGTGCCAGCAGAAGGCAGGGGGGAGGGTACGAGCAGTACTTC. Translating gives CASRRQGGGYEQYF.